This TCR beta chain emerged from a study of cytomegalovirus exposure and HLA in healthy donors. Worth noting for this clone: Its specificity is unknown.

Study conclusions and caveats: TCR association rates varied by HLA locus in a later analysis, with DRB1 highest and HLA-C lowest. In a later analysis, compared with equally common non-associated chains, HLA-associated beta chains were more expanded. The majority of CMV-associated TCR beta chains were reported as apparently HLA-restricted in a later analysis. The classifier was said to identify cytomegalovirus status with high specificity and sensitivity.

Vbeta (60) and Jbeta (13) primers were used in the PCR. TCRdb's copy holds only in-frame clones and misses some; the assay was immunoSEQ multiplex PCR. The table shows about 140,000 clones, with approximately 80% occurring only once. CDR1 is MDHEN, CDR2 SYDVKM, per germline. Trimming stripped 4 bases from V and 7 bases from J, with 4 bases between. CDR3 length: 11 residues. The specimen sequenced was PBMCs. This clonotype was obtained from a woman aged 60-75 years in good health and CMV-seropositive. This sequence joins TRBV28 and TRBJ2-2; no clear D gene. The CDR3 DNA follows: TGTGCCAGCAGTTCTAGCGGGGAGCTGTTTTTT. It specifies CASSSSGELFF.